Presented here are 13 T cell receptor beta chains from one specimen sequenced in a study of breast tumors, draining lymph nodes, adjacent tissues. MiXCR was run by TCRdb on the multiplex PCR reads, yielding one entry per CDR3 protein. In the table there are over 250,000 distinct CDR3 sequences, around 31% of which are singletons. The lymph nodes were axillary draining lymph nodes from breast cancer patients. The sequenced sample consisted of axillary lymph node tissue. The receptors derive from a female donor with breast cancer. Some clones in this sample may be carry-over from other donors' samples.

This clonotype was observed at least ten times. This chain joins TRBV7-2 and TRBJ2-3; 13 bases align to TRBD2. The CDR3 is made up of 19 amino acids. CDR1 and CDR2 from the germline V gene are SGHTA and FQGNSA. The trim removed 1 base at V and 5 bases at J, leaving 12 bases unmatched. The CDR3 here is CASSLVQTSGGSEKDTQYF. The CDR3 region has the DNA TGTGCCAGCAGCTTAGTTCAGACTAGCGGGGGGAGTGAGAAAGATACGCAGTATTTT.

This clonotype occurred many times. The chain is built from TRBV2 and TRBJ2-3; tentative D call: TRBD2 (6 bases). The CDR3 runs 13 residues. Germline V gene sequence: CDR1 SNHLY, CDR2 FYNNEI. V lost 5 bases, J lost 2 bases, and 8 bases lay in between. The CDR3 coding sequence is TGTGCCAGCAGTCGGGACTTCACAGATACGCAGTATTTT. It specifies CASSRDFTDTQYF.

The chain employs TRBV6-4 and TRBJ1-4; D is perhaps TRBD1 (6 bases). V was clipped by 4 bases and J by 8 bases, with 23 bases between them. The CDR3 contains 17 residues. Germline values: CDR1 MRHNA, CDR2 SNTAGT. CDR3 loop: CASSAGLRRGKNEKLFF. CDR3 in DNA: TGTGCCAGCAGTGCCGGGCTACGTAGGGGGAAAAACGAAAAACTGTTTTTT.

This clonotype was counted between two and nine times. This sequence joins TRBV5-1 and TRBJ2-5, with 12 nucleotides matching TRBD2. The germline gives CDR1 SGHRS, CDR2 YFSETQ. V was clipped by 7 bases and J by 2 bases; unmatched bases: 3. The CDR3 has 14 residues. This chain's CDR3 is CASGTSGSQETQYF. DNA for the CDR3: TGCGCCAGCGGGACTAGCGGGTCACAAGAGACCCAGTACTTC.

This clonotype came up many times. The V gene is TRBV5-1, the J gene TRBJ2-7; D gene ambiguous. V lost 0 bases to trimming and J lost 0 bases, with 7 bases between them. This CDR3 is 14 amino acids long. Germline V gives CDR1 SGHRS, CDR2 YFSETQ. This CDR3 reads CASSLDVISYEQYF. The CDR3, as DNA: TGCGCCAGCAGCTTGGACGTCATCTCCTACGAGCAGTACTTC.

This clonotype was observed many times. This sequence joins TRBV12-3 or TRBV12-4 and TRBJ2-2, with 10 bases matching TRBD2. CDR3 length: 14 amino acids. V shed 8 bases, J shed 1 base, and the junction held 1 base outside the gene matches. As DNA, the CDR3 is TGTGCCAGCGCTAGCGGGAGGAACACCGGGGAGCTGTTTTTT. This sequence encodes CASASGRNTGELFF.

At least ten counts were recorded for this clonotype. The chain employs TRBV20-1 and TRBJ2-7; TRBD2 agrees at 11 bases. Per germline, CDR1 DFQATT and CDR2 SNEGSKA (reference sequence). The J segment lost 2 bases and the V segment lost 5 bases, leaving 8 bases of the junction unmatched. This CDR3 is 15 amino acids long. This CDR3 reads CSAVQTSGSPYEQYF. CDR3 nucleotides: TGCAGTGCTGTCCAAACTAGCGGGAGCCCCTACGAGCAGTACTTC.

This chain joins TRBV20-1 and TRBJ1-1; TRBD1 aligns across 7 bases. With 5 bases clipped from V and 5 bases from J, the junction kept 8 bases outside the gene matches. The length of the CDR3 is 13 residues. Germline assignment: CDR1 DFQATT and CDR2 SNEGSKA (reference sequence). In DNA form, the CDR3 reads TGCAGTGCTTCGTCAGGGGGGAGGACTGAAGCTTTCTTT. Encoded protein: CSASSGGRTEAFF.

Ten or more counts support this clonotype. This chain links TRBV7-6 with TRBJ2-7; a weak D match, TRBD2 (6 bases). CDR3 length equals 14 residues. The germline gives CDR1 SGHVS, CDR2 FNYEAQ. Trimming pared 5 bases from V and 2 bases from J, leaving 13 bases between. The DNA of the CDR3 is TGTGCCAGCAGCCTCTATAGCGGCCCCTACGAGCAGTACTTC. It codes for CASSLYSGPYEQYF.

Of note for this clonotype: This may stem from a read error, because a much larger clone lies one nucleotide away. The chain combines TRBV5-6 with TRBJ1-5; TRBD1 might be the D (6 bases). The CDR3 extends over 16 amino acids. V dropped 3 bases and J dropped 6 bases, with 19 bases sitting between them. The V gene's germline CDR1 is SGHDT and CDR2 YYEEEE. The CDR3 nucleotides are TGTGCCAGCAGCTCGATGCGGGCAGGGGAGTGTCAGCCCCAGCATTTT. Its translation: CASSSMRAGECQPQHF. Filled out from reference TRBV5-6 and TRBJ1-5, the complete variable domain reads DAGVTQSPTHLIKTRGQQVTLRCSPKSGHDTVSWYQQALGQGPQFIFQYYEEEERQRGNFPDRFSGHQFPNYSSELNVNALLLGDSALYLCASSSMRAGECQPQHFGDGTRLSIL.

This clonotype came up many times. This chain joins TRBV12-3 or TRBV12-4 and TRBJ2-3, with 12 bases lining up with TRBD2. This CDR3 is built from 18 residues. Trimming took 4 bases from V and 3 from J; bases not matched to a gene: 11. CDR3 in DNA: TGTGCCAGCAGTTCCTATATGCTAGCGGGAGGGGGGACAGATACGCAGTATTTT. Translation: CASSSYMLAGGGTDTQYF.

The chain couples TRBV29-1 to TRBJ1-4; D ambiguous. CDR3 length equals 13 residues. Looked up from germline, CDR1 is SQVTM and CDR2 is ANQGSEA. V lost 6 bases, J lost 4 bases, and 12 bases lay in between. CDR3 residues: CSVTSRRNEKLFF. The CDR3, as DNA: TGCAGCGTAACTAGTAGACGTAATGAAAAACTGTTTTTT.

On this clonotype itself: One junction end does not reproduce the germline sequence, and a read error may be involved. The chain combines TRBV6-5 with TRBJ1-5; 9 positions agree with TRBD1. The germline CDR1 and CDR2 sequences are MNHEY and SVGAGI. The CDR3 length is 16 residues. The CDR3: CASRPRTGARNQPRHF. The DNA of the CDR3 is TGTGCCAGCAGGCCCAGGACAGGGGCCCGCAATCAGCCCCGGCATTTT.